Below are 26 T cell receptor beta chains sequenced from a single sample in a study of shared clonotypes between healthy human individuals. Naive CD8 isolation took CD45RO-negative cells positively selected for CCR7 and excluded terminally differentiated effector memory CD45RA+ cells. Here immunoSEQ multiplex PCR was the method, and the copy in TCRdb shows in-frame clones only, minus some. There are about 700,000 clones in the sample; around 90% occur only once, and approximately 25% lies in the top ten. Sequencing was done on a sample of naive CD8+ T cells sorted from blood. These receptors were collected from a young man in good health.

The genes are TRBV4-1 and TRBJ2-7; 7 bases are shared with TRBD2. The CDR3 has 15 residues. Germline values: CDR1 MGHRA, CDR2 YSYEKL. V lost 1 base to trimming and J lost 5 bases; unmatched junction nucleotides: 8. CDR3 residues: CASSQVTGLVHEQYF. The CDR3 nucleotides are TGCGCCAGCAGCCAAGTAACAGGACTAGTCCACGAGCAGTACTTC.

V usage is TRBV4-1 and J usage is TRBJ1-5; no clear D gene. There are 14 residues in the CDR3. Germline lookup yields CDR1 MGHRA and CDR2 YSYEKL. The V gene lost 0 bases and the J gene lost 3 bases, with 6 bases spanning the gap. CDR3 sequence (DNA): TGCGCCAGCAGCCAAGATGAGTACAATCAGCCCCAGCATTTT. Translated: CASSQDEYNQPQHF.

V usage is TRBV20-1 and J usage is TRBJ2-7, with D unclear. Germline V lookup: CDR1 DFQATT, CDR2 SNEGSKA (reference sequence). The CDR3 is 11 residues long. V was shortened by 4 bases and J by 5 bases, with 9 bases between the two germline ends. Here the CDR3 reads CSAIESHEQYF. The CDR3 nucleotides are TGCAGTGCTATAGAGAGTCACGAGCAGTACTTC.

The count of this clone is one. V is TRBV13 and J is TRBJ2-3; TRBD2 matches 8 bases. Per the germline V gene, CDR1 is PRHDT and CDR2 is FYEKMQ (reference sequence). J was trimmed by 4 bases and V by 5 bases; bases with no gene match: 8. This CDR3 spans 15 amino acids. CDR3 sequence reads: CASSPSLAGSDTQYF. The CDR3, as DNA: TGTGCCAGCAGCCCTTCCCTAGCGGGCTCAGATACGCAGTATTTT.

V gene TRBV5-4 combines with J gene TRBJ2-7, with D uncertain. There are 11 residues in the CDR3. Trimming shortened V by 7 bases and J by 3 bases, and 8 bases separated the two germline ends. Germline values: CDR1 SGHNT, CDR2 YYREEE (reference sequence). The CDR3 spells CASRSVYEQYF. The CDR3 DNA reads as TGTGCCAGCCGGAGCGTCTACGAGCAGTACTTC.

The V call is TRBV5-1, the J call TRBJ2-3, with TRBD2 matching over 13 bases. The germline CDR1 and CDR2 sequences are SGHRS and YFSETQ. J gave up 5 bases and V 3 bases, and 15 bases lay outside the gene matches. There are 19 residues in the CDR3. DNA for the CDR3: TGCGCCAGCAGCTCAGACTTTGGACTAGCGGGAGTGTTAATAGATACGCAGTATTTT. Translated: CASSSDFGLAGVLIDTQYF.

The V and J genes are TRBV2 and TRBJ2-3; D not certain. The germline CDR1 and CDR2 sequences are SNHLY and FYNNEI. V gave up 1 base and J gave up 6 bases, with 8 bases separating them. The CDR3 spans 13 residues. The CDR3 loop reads CASSEGVLDTQYF. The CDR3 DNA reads TGTGCCAGCAGTGAAGGTGTGTTGGATACGCAGTATTTT.

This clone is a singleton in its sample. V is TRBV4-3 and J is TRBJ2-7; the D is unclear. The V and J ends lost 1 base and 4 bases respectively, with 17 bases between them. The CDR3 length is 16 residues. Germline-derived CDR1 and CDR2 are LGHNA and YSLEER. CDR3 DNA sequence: TGCGCCAGCAGCCAAGCTAGGATCGGGTCCTTTTACGAGCAGTACTTC. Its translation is CASSQARIGSFYEQYF.

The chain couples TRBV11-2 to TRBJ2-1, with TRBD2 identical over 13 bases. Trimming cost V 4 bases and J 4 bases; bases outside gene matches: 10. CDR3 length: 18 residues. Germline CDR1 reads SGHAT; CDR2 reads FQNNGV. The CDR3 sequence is CASSSPGLAGRTYNEQFF. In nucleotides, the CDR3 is TGTGCCAGCAGCTCCCCGGGACTAGCGGGGAGGACGTACAATGAGCAGTTCTTC.

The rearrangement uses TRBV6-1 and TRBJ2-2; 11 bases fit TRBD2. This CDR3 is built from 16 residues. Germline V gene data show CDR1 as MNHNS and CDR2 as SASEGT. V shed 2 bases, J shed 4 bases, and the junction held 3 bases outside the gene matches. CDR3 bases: TGTGCCAGCAGTGAAAAACTAGCGGGGGTCACCGGGGAGCTGTTTTTT. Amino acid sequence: CASSEKLAGVTGELFF.

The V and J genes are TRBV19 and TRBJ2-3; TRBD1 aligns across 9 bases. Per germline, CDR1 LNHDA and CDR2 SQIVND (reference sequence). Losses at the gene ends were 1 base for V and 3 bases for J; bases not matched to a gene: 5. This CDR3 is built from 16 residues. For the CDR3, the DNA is TGTGCCAGTAGTATAGTAGGGACAGGGTGGACAGATACGCAGTATTTT. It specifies CASSIVGTGWTDTQYF.

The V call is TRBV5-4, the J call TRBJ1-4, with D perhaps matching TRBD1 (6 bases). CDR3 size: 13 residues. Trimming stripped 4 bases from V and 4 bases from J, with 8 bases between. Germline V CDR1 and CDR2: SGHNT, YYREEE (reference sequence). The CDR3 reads CASSGGGNEKLFF. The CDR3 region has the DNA TGTGCCAGCAGCGGAGGGGGTAATGAAAAACTGTTTTTT. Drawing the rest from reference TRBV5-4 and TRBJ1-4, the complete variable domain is ETGVTQSPTHLIKTRGQQVTLRCSSQSGHNTVSWYQQALGQGPQFIFQYYREEENGRGNFPPRFSGLQFPNYSSELNVNALELDDSALYLCASSGGGNEKLFFGSGTQLSVL.

The CDR3 sequence: CASSETIAGAFDTQYF. As DNA, the CDR3 is TGTGCCAGCAGCGAAACCATAGCGGGAGCGTTTGATACGCAGTATTTT. The chain employs TRBV9 and TRBJ2-3; the match to TRBD2 covers 9 bases. V gave up 3 bases and J gave up 6 bases; unmatched junction bases: 11. Looked up from germline, CDR1 is SGDLS and CDR2 is YYNGEE. This CDR3 contains 16 residues.

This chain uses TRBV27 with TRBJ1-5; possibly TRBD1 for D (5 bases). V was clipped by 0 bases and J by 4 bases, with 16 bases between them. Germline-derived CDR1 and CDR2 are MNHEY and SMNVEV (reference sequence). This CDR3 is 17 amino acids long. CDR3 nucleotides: TGTGCCAGCAGTTTATCGTCTATCGGGGGAGTAAATCAGCCCCAGCATTTT. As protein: CASSLSSIGGVNQPQHF.

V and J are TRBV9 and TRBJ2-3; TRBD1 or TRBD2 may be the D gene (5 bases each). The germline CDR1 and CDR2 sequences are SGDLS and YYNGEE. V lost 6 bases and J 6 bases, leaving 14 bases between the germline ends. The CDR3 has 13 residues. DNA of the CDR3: TGTGCCAGCAAACCTCTCAGGGAGGATACGCAGTATTTT. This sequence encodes CASKPLREDTQYF.

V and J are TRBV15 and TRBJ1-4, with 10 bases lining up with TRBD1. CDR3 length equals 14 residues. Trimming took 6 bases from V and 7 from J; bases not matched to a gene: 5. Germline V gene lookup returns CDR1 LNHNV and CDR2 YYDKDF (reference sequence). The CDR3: CATRKDRGSEKLFF. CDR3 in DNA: TGTGCCACCAGGAAGGACAGGGGGTCTGAAAAACTGTTTTTT.

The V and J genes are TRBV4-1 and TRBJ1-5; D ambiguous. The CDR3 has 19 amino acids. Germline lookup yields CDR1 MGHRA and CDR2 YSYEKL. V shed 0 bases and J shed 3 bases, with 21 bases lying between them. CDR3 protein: CASSQDPQAALLDNQPQHF. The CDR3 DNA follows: TGCGCCAGCAGCCAAGATCCGCAGGCGGCTTTGTTAGACAATCAGCCCCAGCATTTT.

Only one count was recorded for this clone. The CDR3 DNA sequence: TGCGCCAGCAGCCAACTAGCGGGGACAGGCGAGCAGTACTTC. Its protein is CASSQLAGTGEQYF. The V and J genes are TRBV4-1 and TRBJ2-7, with D possibly TRBD2 on 9 matching bases. Germline CDR1 reads MGHRA; CDR2 reads YSYEKL. The CDR3 totals 14 residues. Trimming shortened V by 2 bases and J by 6 bases, and 14 bases separated the two germline ends.

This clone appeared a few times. The CDR3 DNA reads as TGTGCCAGCAGCAAACAGCGGGAGGGCTACGAGCAGTACTTC. This encodes CASSKQREGYEQYF. This rearrangement joins TRBV7-8 to TRBJ2-7; 10 bases are shared with TRBD2. Germline-derived CDR1 and CDR2 are SGHVS and FQNEAQ. Unmatched junction bases numbered 4, after V lost 5 bases and J lost 3 bases. The CDR3 loop spans 14 amino acids.

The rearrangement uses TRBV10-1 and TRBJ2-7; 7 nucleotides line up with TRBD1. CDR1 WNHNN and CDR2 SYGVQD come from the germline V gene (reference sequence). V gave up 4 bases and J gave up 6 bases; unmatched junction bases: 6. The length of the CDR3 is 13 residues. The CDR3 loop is CASSGQGVGEQYF. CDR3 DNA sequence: TGCGCCAGCAGTGGACAGGGTGTTGGCGAGCAGTACTTC.

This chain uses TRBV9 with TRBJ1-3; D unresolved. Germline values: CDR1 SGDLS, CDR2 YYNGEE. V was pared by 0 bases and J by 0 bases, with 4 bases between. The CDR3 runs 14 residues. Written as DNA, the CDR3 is TGTGCCAGCAGCGTAGGGCTCTCTGGAAACACCATATATTTT. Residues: CASSVGLSGNTIYF.

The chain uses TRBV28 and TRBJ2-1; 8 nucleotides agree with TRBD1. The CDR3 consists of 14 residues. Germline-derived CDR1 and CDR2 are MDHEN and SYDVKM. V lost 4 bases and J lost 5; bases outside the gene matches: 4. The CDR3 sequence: CASSWTGSDNEQFF. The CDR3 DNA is TGTGCCAGCAGTTGGACAGGGTCGGACAATGAGCAGTTCTTC. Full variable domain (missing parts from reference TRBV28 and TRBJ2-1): DVKVTQSSRYLVKRTGEKVFLECVQDMDHENMFWYRQDPGLGLRLIYFSYDVKMKEKGDIPEGYSVSREKKERFSLILESASTNQTSMYLCASSWTGSDNEQFFGPGTRLTVL.

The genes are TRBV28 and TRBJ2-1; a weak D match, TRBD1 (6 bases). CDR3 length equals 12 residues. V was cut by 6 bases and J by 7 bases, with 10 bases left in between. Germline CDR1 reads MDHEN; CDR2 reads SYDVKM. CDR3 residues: CASSAQGNEQFF. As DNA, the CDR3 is TGTGCCAGCAGCGCGCAGGGGAATGAGCAGTTCTTC.

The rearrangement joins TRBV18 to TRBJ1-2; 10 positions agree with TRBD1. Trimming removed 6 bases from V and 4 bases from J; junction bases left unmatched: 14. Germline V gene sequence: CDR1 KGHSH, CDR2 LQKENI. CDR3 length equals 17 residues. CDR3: CASSLQSTGQGFYGYTF. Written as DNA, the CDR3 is TGTGCCAGCTCTCTTCAATCGACGGGACAGGGGTTCTATGGCTACACCTTC.

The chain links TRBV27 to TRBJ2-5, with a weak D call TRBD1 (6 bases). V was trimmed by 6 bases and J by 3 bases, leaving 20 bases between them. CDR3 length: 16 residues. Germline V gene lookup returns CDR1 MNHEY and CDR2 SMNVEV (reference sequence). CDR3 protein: CASSPLGAEAEETQYF. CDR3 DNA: TGTGCCAGCAGCCCATTGGGGGCGGAGGCGGAAGAGACCCAGTACTTC.

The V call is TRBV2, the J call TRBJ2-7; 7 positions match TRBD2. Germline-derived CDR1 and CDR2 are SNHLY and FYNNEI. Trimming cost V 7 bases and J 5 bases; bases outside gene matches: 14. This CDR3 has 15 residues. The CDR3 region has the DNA TGTGCCAGCACTTCGGCTAGCGGACAACCTGACGAGCAGTACTTC. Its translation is CASTSASGQPDEQYF.